Reported below is one T cell receptor (beta chain). These data originate in a study of cytomegalovirus exposure and HLA in healthy donors. The CDR3 is made up of 15 amino acids. CDR1 is SNHLY, CDR2 FYNNEI, per germline. Trimming cost V 6 bases and J 7 bases; bases outside gene matches: 9. The protocol was immunoSEQ multiplex PCR, while the TCRdb copy is restricted to in-frame clones and leaves out a portion. This table holds about 150,000 clones, around nine tenths found once. The V and J genes are TRBV2 and TRBJ2-3; 11 bases map to TRBD2. The TCR originated in a man aged 18 to 30 in good health and CMV-seropositive. The specimen was PBMCs. CDR3 DNA: TGTGCCAGCAGGCTAGCGGGGGGTAACATGAATACGCAGTATTTT. Encoded protein: CASRLAGGNMNTQYF.